What follows are 20 T cell receptor beta chains derived from one specimen sequenced in a study of post-analysis software for immune sequencing data (dated by TCRdb to between 2014 and 2016). Summary of the overall study and its limitations: Roughly 5 TRBV segments, including TRBV5-6, TRBV5-1 and TRBV20-1, were significantly more frequent in patients than controls.

The protocol used for the library was PCR. For sequencing, an Illumina HiSeq 2500 was employed. To reduce PCR and sequencing biases, unique molecular identifiers were built into the TCR beta cDNA libraries. TCRdb reworked the public reads: Q25 trimming with fastp, MiXCR clone assembly, productive beta chains retained. Records with the same CDR3 protein are collapsed into one entry carrying the most frequent genes and DNA. The sample has hundreds of thousands of distinct CDR3 sequences on record, under 55% of them singletons. The top ten clones comprise about 12% of the sample. For these TCRs, the target antigens are not known. Sequenced: blood. These TCRs come from a girl aged 10-17 years with multiple sclerosis.

The V call is TRBV7-2, the J call TRBJ1-2, with TRBD1 as a possible D gene (5 bases). V lost 5 bases and J lost 2, with 15 bases in between. The germline gives CDR1 SGHTA, CDR2 FQGNSA. The CDR3 covers 15 residues. Here the CDR3 reads CASSPSSGSNYGYTF. Here the CDR3 DNA reads TGTGCCAGCAGCCCATCGTCAGGGTCCAACTATGGCTACACCTTC.

This clonotype occurred a few times. This chain connects TRBV27 to TRBJ2-1, with TRBD1 as a possible D gene (5 bases). Germline V lookup: CDR1 MNHEY, CDR2 SMNVEV (reference sequence). CDR3 size: 15 residues. The germline V and J ends were trimmed by 4 bases and 0 bases, with 10 bases remaining between them. The CDR3 spells CASSSYRSSYNEQFF. The CDR3 DNA is TGTGCCAGCAGTTCTTACAGGAGCTCCTACAATGAGCAGTTCTTC.

The gene calls are TRBV25-1 and TRBJ2-1; 7 positions agree with TRBD2. Germline values: CDR1 MGHDK, CDR2 SYGVNS. Trimming removed 3 bases from V and 5 bases from J; junction bases left unmatched: 10. The CDR3 has 16 amino acids. As DNA, the CDR3 is TGTGCCAGCAGTGACGCGGAAGCGGGACTACACAATGAGCAGTTCTTC. Translation gives CASSDAEAGLHNEQFF. The entire variable domain, with the rest obtained from reference TRBV25-1 and TRBJ2-1, is as follows: EADIYQTPRYLVIGTGKKITLECSQTMGHDKMYWYQQDPGMELHLIHYSYGVNSTEKGDLSSESTVSRIRTEHFPLTLESARPSHTSQYLCASSDAEAGLHNEQFFGPGTRLTVL.

The V call is TRBV20-1, the J call TRBJ1-5, with TRBD1 matching 9 bases. The ends lost 1 base at V and 7 bases at J; junction bases unmatched: 8. The CDR3 totals 15 residues. Germline CDR1 and CDR2: DFQATT and SNEGSKA (reference sequence). CDR3 region: CSARVLGQGVQPQHF. The CDR3 region has the DNA TGCAGTGCTAGAGTTCTGGGACAGGGTGTCCAGCCCCAGCATTTT.

The chain couples TRBV10-3 to TRBJ2-7, with 9 bases matching TRBD1. V dropped 10 bases and J dropped 3; count of bases not matched to a gene: 4. CDR3 size: 12 residues. Germline CDR1 reads ENHRY; CDR2 reads SYGVKD. DNA of the CDR3: TGTGCCAACTCGGGACAGGGCTACGAGCAGTACTTC. Protein: CANSGQGYEQYF.

This clonotype was observed a handful of times. The chain employs TRBV20-1 and TRBJ2-1; TRBD1 aligns across 8 bases. The CDR3 is 13 residues long. The J segment lost 4 bases and the V segment lost 6 bases, leaving 5 bases of the junction unmatched. CDR1 DFQATT and CDR2 SNEGSKA come from the germline V gene (reference sequence). The CDR3 coding sequence is TGCAGTGCCTCGGGACAGGAGTACAATGAGCAGTTCTTC. It codes for CSASGQEYNEQFF.

The chain uses TRBV13 and TRBJ2-7; D gene ambiguous. Trimming stripped 2 bases from V and 0 bases from J, with 11 bases between. CDR1 PRHDT and CDR2 FYEKMQ come from the germline V gene (reference sequence). The CDR3 has 15 amino acids. DNA for the CDR3: TGTGCCAGCAGCTTAAAGCCGACGAGCTCCTACGAGCAGTACTTC. The encoded protein is CASSLKPTSSYEQYF.

This clonotype appeared a few times. This chain links TRBV6-6 with TRBJ2-4; 8 nucleotides match TRBD1. Germline CDR1 is MNHNY and CDR2 is SVGAGI (reference sequence). V lost 6 bases to trimming and J lost 0 bases; unmatched junction nucleotides: 7. There are 16 residues in the CDR3. The CDR3 DNA sequence: TGTGCCAGCAGACGAATGACAGGGGAAGCCAAAAACATTCAGTACTTC. Translation gives CASRRMTGEAKNIQYF.

This rearrangement joins TRBV6-4 to TRBJ2-2; D may be TRBD1 (5 bases). The CDR3 length is 13 residues. Germline CDR1 and CDR2: MRHNA and SNTAGT. Trimming took 6 bases from V and 5 from J, leaving 10 bases between them. CDR3 in amino acids: CASSEQETGELFF. The CDR3 DNA sequence: TGTGCCAGCAGCGAACAGGAAACCGGGGAGCTGTTTTTT.

This clonotype occurred a few times. The rearrangement joins TRBV18 to TRBJ2-5; D is undetermined. The V end lost 4 bases, the J end lost 0 bases, and 15 bases lay between the germline ends. Germline values: CDR1 KGHSH, CDR2 LQKENI. The CDR3 is made up of 16 amino acids. Written as DNA, the CDR3 is TGTGCCAGCTCACTACACGGCCCAGAATACCAAGAGACCCAGTACTTC. Protein: CASSLHGPEYQETQYF.

This clonotype was found a few times. The chain recombines TRBV28 with TRBJ2-1; D not certain. The CDR3 has 14 residues. The V end was cut by 2 bases, the J end by 5 bases, with 10 bases between. Germline lookup yields CDR1 MDHEN and CDR2 SYDVKM. CDR3 protein: CASSLQLSNNEQFF. The CDR3 DNA reads TGTGCCAGCAGTTTACAATTGAGCAACAATGAGCAGTTCTTC.

The chain carries TRBV14 and TRBJ2-3; no firm D call. The ends were cut back, 4 bases at V and 2 bases at J, with 10 bases in the middle. The CDR3 has 14 residues. Germline CDR1 is SGHDN and CDR2 is FVKESK. This CDR3 is CASSPRRDTDTQYF. The DNA for the CDR3 is TGTGCCAGCAGCCCCAGGCGTGACACAGATACGCAGTATTTT.

V and J are TRBV2 and TRBJ2-4; 8 bases match TRBD1. Germline-derived CDR1 and CDR2 are SNHLY and FYNNEI. The CDR3 spans 15 residues. V lost 5 bases, J lost 8 bases, and 11 bases stayed unmatched. The CDR3 protein is CASSSDRGGSDIQYF. CDR3 in DNA: TGTGCCAGCAGTTCCGACAGGGGAGGATCGGACATTCAGTACTTC. The full variable domain, with the rest looked up from reference TRBV2 and TRBJ2-4, is EPEVTQTPSHQVTQMGQEVILRCVPISNHLYFYWYRQILGQKVEFLVSFYNNEISEKSEIFDDQFSVERPDGSNFTLKIRSTKLEDSAMYFCASSSDRGGSDIQYFGAGTRLSVL.

This clonotype showed up many times. The J gene is TRBJ2-3, the V gene TRBV7-3, with 12 nucleotides matching TRBD2. The CDR3 runs to 15 residues. Trimming at V came to 3 bases and at J to 3 bases, leaving 1 base not matched to a gene. In germline, CDR1 is SGHTA, CDR2 FQGTGA. CDR3 nucleotides: TGTGCCAGCAGCTTTGGACTAGCGGGAACAGATACGCAGTATTTT. Its protein product is CASSFGLAGTDTQYF.

A single count supports this clonotype. The chain has TRBV4-3 and TRBJ1-5; 9 bases are shared with TRBD1. V gave up 0 bases and J gave up 6 bases; unmatched junction bases: 9. In germline, CDR1 is LGHNA, CDR2 YSLEER. The CDR3 is 17 amino acids. The CDR3 here is CASSQDMGGQGIQPQHF. The CDR3 coding sequence is TGCGCCAGCAGCCAAGATATGGGGGGACAGGGTATTCAGCCCCAGCATTTT.

This clonotype was counted between two and nine times. CDR3 nucleotide sequence: TGTGCCAGCAGAGAATCCGGGACAGGGGGTTTGTCACCCCTCCACTTT. It encodes CASRESGTGGLSPLHF. The chain combines TRBV12-3 or TRBV12-4 with TRBJ1-6, with TRBD1 identical over 11 bases. After removal of 6 bases from V and 10 bases from J, the junction contained 11 bases not matched to a gene. This CDR3 has 16 amino acids.

This chain connects TRBV7-2 to TRBJ2-1, with 11 nucleotides matching TRBD1. V shed 6 bases, J shed 5 bases, and the junction held 3 bases outside the gene matches. CDR3 length equals 14 residues. Germline V gene lookup returns CDR1 SGHTA and CDR2 FQGNSA. The CDR3 DNA follows: TGTGCCAGCAGTCGGACAGGGGGCAACAATGAGCAGTTCTTC. Translation: CASSRTGGNNEQFF.

This chain uses TRBV4-1 with TRBJ2-7; D remains unclear. The assigned J gene may be wrong: the sequence end matches TRBJ2-5 better. This CDR3 comprises 12 residues. Germline V gene lookup returns CDR1 MGHRA and CDR2 YSYEKL. CDR3 amino acids: CASSHPVGTQYF. CDR3 bases: TGCGCCAGCAGCCATCCCGTGGGGACCCAGTACTTC.

The chain carries TRBV6-6 and TRBJ1-5, with TRBD1 matching over 10 bases. The CDR3 has 16 amino acids. The trim removed 6 bases at V and 1 base at J, leaving 6 bases unmatched. CDR1 MNHNY and CDR2 SVGAGI come from the germline V gene (reference sequence). CDR3 DNA: TGTGCCAGCAGCCAGGGACAGGGGAAGAGCAATCAGCCCCAGCATTTT. Its translation is CASSQGQGKSNQPQHF.

This clonotype has more than one count but fewer than ten. J is TRBJ2-7 and V is TRBV29-1; D might be TRBD1 (5 bases). Trimming removed 6 bases at V and 2 bases at J, with 17 bases between. Germline V gives CDR1 SQVTM, CDR2 ANQGSEA. The CDR3 has 14 residues. The CDR3, as DNA: TGCAGCGTCACCCTAGACAGCAGTACCTACGAGCAGTACTTC. Translated: CSVTLDSSTYEQYF.